This entry lists 27 T cell receptor beta chains sequenced from one sample in a study of resident and recirculating memory T cells in vitiligo. The assay was immunoSEQ multiplex PCR, and TCRdb's table has in-frame clones only and misses some. The data contain roughly 80,000 clones, roughly nine tenths of them seen just once; the ten biggest clones take up roughly 5%. The sample consisted of blood. Every receptor here comes from a male donor with vitiligo.

The chain recombines TRBV28 with TRBJ2-7; 8 bases are a match to TRBD2. From germline, CDR1 is MDHEN and CDR2 SYDVKM. V gave up 1 base and J gave up 4 bases; unmatched junction bases: 6. The CDR3 spans 15 residues. The CDR3, as DNA: TGTGCCAGCAGTTTATTAGCGGGGATCGCGTACGAGCAGTACTTC. The encoded protein is CASSLLAGIAYEQYF.

The chain has TRBV7-9 and TRBJ2-3; possibly TRBD1 for D (5 bases). The CDR3 totals 15 residues. Trimming pared 6 bases from V and 6 bases from J, leaving 19 bases between. The germline V gene has CDR1 SEHNR and CDR2 FQNEAQ (reference sequence). The CDR3 sequence is CASRPLQGQRDTQYF. As DNA, the CDR3 is TGTGCCAGCAGACCTCTCCAAGGACAAAGGGATACGCAGTATTTT.

V usage is TRBV4-2 and J usage is TRBJ1-5; a weak D match, TRBD1 (6 bases). CDR3 size: 19 residues. Trimming stripped 1 base from V and 6 bases from J, with 25 bases between. Germline CDR1 is LGHNA and CDR2 is YNFKEQ. The chain's CDR3 is CASSQVARGRTPLGQPQHF. CDR3 DNA sequence: TGTGCCAGCAGCCAAGTTGCCAGGGGAAGGACGCCGCTTGGTCAGCCCCAGCATTTT.

Remarks on this clone: This specimen includes other DNA sequences encoding the same CDR3. The rearrangement uses TRBV28 and TRBJ1-2; 9 positions agree with TRBD1. This CDR3 is 12 amino acids long. After removal of 5 bases from V and 8 bases from J, the junction contained 3 bases not matched to a gene. Germline lookup yields CDR1 MDHEN and CDR2 SYDVKM. The CDR3 DNA reads TGTGCCAGCAGTACAGGGGGCAGGGGCTACACCTTC. Protein: CASSTGGRGYTF.

CDR3 residues: CASSPLREGLGDTQYF. The CDR3 DNA reads as TGTGCCAGCAGCCCGTTGCGGGAGGGCCTCGGGGATACGCAGTATTTT. The V call is TRBV7-2, the J call TRBJ2-3; 9 nucleotides line up with TRBD2. CDR1 and CDR2 (germline): SGHTA, FQGNSA. V lost 5 bases and J lost 6; bases outside the gene matches: 12. This CDR3 has 16 amino acids.

The rearrangement uses TRBV28 and TRBJ2-5; 8 bases line up with TRBD2. CDR1 and CDR2 from the germline V gene are MDHEN and SYDVKM. The CDR3 is made up of 16 amino acids. With V trimmed by 7 bases and J by 1 base, 11 bases remained unmatched. CDR3 loop: CASNPGSGIAQETQYF. CDR3 nucleotide sequence: TGTGCCAGCAACCCGGGTAGCGGGATAGCCCAAGAGACCCAGTACTTC.

The chain carries TRBV28 and TRBJ2-7; TRBD1 aligns across 7 bases. CDR1 is MDHEN and CDR2 is SYDVKM in the germline V gene. Losses at the gene ends were 5 bases for V and 3 bases for J; bases not matched to a gene: 19. This CDR3 has 18 amino acids. The DNA for the CDR3 is TGTGCCAGCAGTCCCATCTCCGCACAGGGGAGTAGTGGCTACGAGCAGTACTTC. Its protein is CASSPISAQGSSGYEQYF.

By proportion, this clone is medium-sized. This chain uses TRBV5-4 with TRBJ2-3, with 9 bases identical to TRBD2. CDR1 is SGHNT and CDR2 is YYREEE in the germline V gene (reference sequence). V was pared by 4 bases and J by 5 bases, with 8 bases of the junction left unmatched. This CDR3 is 15 amino acids long. Here the CDR3 reads CASSRLAERVDTQYF. CDR3 nucleotide sequence: TGTGCCAGCAGCCGACTAGCGGAGAGGGTAGATACGCAGTATTTT.

The chain employs TRBV19 and TRBJ2-7; weak D call: TRBD2 (7 bases). V lost 5 bases, J lost 2 bases, and 19 bases lay in between. Germline CDR1 reads LNHDA; CDR2 reads SQIVND (reference sequence). The CDR3 is 16 residues long. CDR3 DNA: TGTGCCAGTAGTTCGGGGGGCGCGTCGGTTCCCTACGAGCAGTACTTC. Amino acids: CASSSGGASVPYEQYF.

The chain uses TRBV28 and TRBJ2-7; 8 bases map to TRBD1. CDR3 length: 16 amino acids. Trimming cost V 6 bases and J 2 bases; bases outside gene matches: 12. Germline assignment: CDR1 MDHEN and CDR2 SYDVKM. CDR3 sequence reads: CASSAYPGQDTYEQYF. DNA for the CDR3: TGTGCCAGCAGCGCCTACCCGGGACAGGATACCTACGAGCAGTACTTC.

This chain links TRBV6-1 with TRBJ1-4; 7 bases map to TRBD1. Trimming removed 4 bases from V and 0 bases from J; junction bases left unmatched: 2. The CDR3 sequence is 15 residues long. CDR1 is MNHNS, CDR2 SASEGT, per germline. The CDR3: CASSGQGATNEKLFF. CDR3 DNA sequence: TGTGCCAGCAGTGGTCAGGGGGCAACTAATGAAAAACTGTTTTTT.

J is TRBJ2-2 and V is TRBV19; 7 positions match TRBD1. The CDR3 sequence is 16 residues long. Germline CDR1 reads LNHDA; CDR2 reads SQIVND (reference sequence). The V and J ends lost 9 bases and 1 base, in that order; junction bases with no gene match: 11. The CDR3 bases are TGTGCCAGCAGGGACAGCCTAGAACAGAACACCGGGGAGCTGTTTTTT. It translates to CASRDSLEQNTGELFF.

The chain is built from TRBV10-3 and TRBJ2-7, with D perhaps matching TRBD2 (5 bases). Trimming cost V 10 bases and J 0 bases, with 13 bases left between them. CDR3 size: 13 residues. Germline V gene sequence: CDR1 ENHRY, CDR2 SYGVKD. The CDR3 DNA follows: TGTGCCACCAGACTACCCAGCTCCTACGAGCAGTACTTC. Translating gives CATRLPSSYEQYF.

The chain carries TRBV19 and TRBJ2-6; no clear D gene. The germline gives CDR1 LNHDA, CDR2 SQIVND (reference sequence). The CDR3 sequence is 15 residues long. Trimming left V 6 bases short and J 0 bases short, with 9 bases between. CDR3 DNA sequence: TGTGCCAGTAGCCCTCTCTCCTCTGGGGCCAACGTCCTGACTTTC. Translated, it gives CASSPLSSGANVLTF.

The CDR3 here is CASSPGTANTGELFF. Here the CDR3 DNA reads TGTGCCAGCAGTCCCGGGACAGCGAACACCGGGGAGCTGTTTTTT. The chain has TRBV28 and TRBJ2-2; 7 nucleotides line up with TRBD1. There are 15 residues in the CDR3. The ends lost 5 bases at V and 0 bases at J; junction bases unmatched: 3. Germline CDR1 MDHEN, CDR2 SYDVKM.

This clone qualifies as medium-sized. The rearrangement links TRBV6-6 to TRBJ2-2; the D is unclear. This CDR3 contains 12 residues. The ends were cut back, 7 bases at V and 9 bases at J, with 12 bases in the middle. The germline V gene encodes CDR1 MNHNY and CDR2 SVGAGI (reference sequence). The CDR3 spells CASTLFSRELFF. CDR3 nucleotide sequence: TGTGCCAGCACCCTTTTTAGCCGGGAGCTGTTTTTT.

The CDR3 coding sequence is TGTGCCAGCAGGGACAGGGGCACTGAAGCTTTCTTT. Translating it yields CASRDRGTEAFF. V usage is TRBV2 and J usage is TRBJ1-1; 9 bases line up with TRBD1. Germline values: CDR1 SNHLY, CDR2 FYNNEI. The CDR3 spans 12 residues. After removal of 6 bases from V and 4 bases from J, the junction contained 0 bases not matched to a gene. The whole variable domain, remainder taken from reference TRBV2 and TRBJ1-1, is EPEVTQTPSHQVTQMGQEVILRCVPISNHLYFYWYRQILGQKVEFLVSFYNNEISEKSEIFDDQFSVERPDGSNFTLKIRSTKLEDSAMYFCASRDRGTEAFFGQGTRLTVV.

The chain couples TRBV9 to TRBJ2-5; D perhaps matches TRBD1 (6 bases). Per the germline V gene, CDR1 is SGDLS and CDR2 is YYNGEE. Trimming took off 2 bases at V and 1 base at J, with 9 bases between the two ends. The CDR3 runs 14 residues. In DNA, the CDR3 is TGTGCCAGCAGCGTGGAGGACAGCCAAGAGACCCAGTACTTC. This encodes CASSVEDSQETQYF.

J is TRBJ2-2 and V is TRBV5-1; maybe TRBD2 (5 bases). The V end was cut by 2 bases, the J end by 4 bases, with 15 bases between. The CDR3 covers 16 residues. Germline CDR1 and CDR2: SGHRS and YFSETQ. Here the CDR3 DNA reads TGCGCCAGCAGCTTAGGACTGAGGCTAGGCACCGGGGAGCTGTTTTTT. It codes for CASSLGLRLGTGELFF.

The chain carries TRBV28 and TRBJ2-7, with 10 positions matching TRBD2. The germline gives CDR1 MDHEN, CDR2 SYDVKM. CDR3 size: 15 residues. Trimming cost V 8 bases and J 6 bases; bases outside gene matches: 13. The CDR3 spells CASLGSLAGVSEQYF. CDR3 coding DNA: TGTGCCAGCCTCGGCAGCCTAGCGGGAGTGTCCGAGCAGTACTTC.

This chain links TRBV9 with TRBJ1-1, with D hard to call. Trimming pared 4 bases from V and 5 bases from J, leaving 21 bases between. CDR1 and CDR2 (germline): SGDLS, YYNGEE. The CDR3 spans 16 residues. CDR3 DNA: TGTGCCAGCAGCCCAGCGTTTTGGGTTGGGAGGACTGAAGCTTTCTTT. Translated: CASSPAFWVGRTEAFF.

The table lists this clone with a count of one. The chain links TRBV11-2 to TRBJ1-3; TRBD1 matches at 8 bases. The CDR3 consists of 18 residues. With 4 bases clipped from V and 0 bases from J, the junction kept 11 bases outside the gene matches. Looked up from germline, CDR1 is SGHAT and CDR2 is FQNNGV. CDR3 nucleotide sequence: TGTGCCAGCAGCTCCTACAGGGGGTCAAAGAGCTCTGGAAACACCATATATTTT. Residues: CASSSYRGSKSSGNTIYF.

This chain joins TRBV7-9 and TRBJ1-2, with D unclear. The V end was cut by 1 base, the J end by 7 bases, with 7 bases between. Germline V gene data show CDR1 as SEHNR and CDR2 as FQNEAQ (reference sequence). There are 12 residues in the CDR3. The DNA for the CDR3 is TGTGCCAGCAGCTTAGTGAGGGCTGGCTACACCTTC. It encodes CASSLVRAGYTF.

This rearrangement joins TRBV6-5 to TRBJ2-6, with D uncertain. Trimming took 5 bases from V and 0 from J, leaving 8 bases between them. Germline V CDR1 and CDR2: MNHEY, SVGAGI. This CDR3 region has 15 residues. For the CDR3, the DNA is TGTGCCAGCAGTGTCCTTATCTCTGGGGCCAACGTCCTGACTTTC. This encodes CASSVLISGANVLTF.

On this clone itself: The junction shows a germline mismatch at one end, possibly a read error. The rearrangement links TRBV11-2 to TRBJ2-1, with D tentatively TRBD1 (5 bases). Germline V lookup: CDR1 SGHAT, CDR2 FQNNGV. This CDR3 comprises 12 residues. The CDR3 nucleotides are TGTGCCAGCAGCTTCTTTTTGGGGCTAGTAGTCTTC. Translation: CASSFFLGLVVF.

This chain links TRBV7-8 with TRBJ1-1; a possible D gene is TRBD1 (6 bases). Trimming cost V 5 bases and J 4 bases, with 20 bases left between them. Germline V lookup: CDR1 SGHVS, CDR2 FQNEAQ. The CDR3 contains 16 residues. CDR3 sequence: CASSLPGVSAGTEAFF. The CDR3 bases are TGTGCCAGCAGCCTACCAGGGGTGTCCGCGGGCACTGAAGCTTTCTTT.

The chain is built from TRBV19 and TRBJ2-1; 10 bases match TRBD2. V was pared by 4 bases and J by 6 bases, with 12 bases of the junction left unmatched. The germline CDR1 and CDR2 sequences are LNHDA and SQIVND (reference sequence). The CDR3 sequence is 17 residues long. DNA of the CDR3: TGTGCCAGTAGTACGGATCTAGCGGGAGCAAATGGCAATGAGCAGTTCTTC. Translation: CASSTDLAGANGNEQFF. Looking up the rest from reference TRBV19 and TRBJ2-1 gives the full variable domain: DGGITQSPKYLFRKEGQNVTLSCEQNLNHDAMYWYRQDPGQGLRLIYYSQIVNDFQKGDIAEGYSVSREKKESFPLTVTSAQKNPTAFYLCASSTDLAGANGNEQFFGPGTRLTVL.